The 28 T cell receptor beta chains below all came from one sample that was sequenced in a study of blood T cell repertoires in COVID-19. TCRdb's table, derived via immunoSEQ multiplex PCR, lists solely in-frame clones and lacks some. Found here are 40,000 to 65,000 clones, around 72% of them singletons; the top ten hold 15%. The sequencing sample was made of peripheral blood. These receptor sequences come from a human donor with active or convalescent COVID-19. The donor label of this sample is uncertain.

The count of this clone is one. This chain links TRBV11-3 with TRBJ2-5, with D possibly being TRBD1 (5 bases). The CDR3 has 15 residues. The V end was cut by 1 base, the J end by 2 bases, with 11 bases between. Germline V gene lookup returns CDR1 SGHNT and CDR2 YENEEA. The CDR3 sequence: CASSLGRGQQETQYF. The CDR3, as DNA: TGTGCCAGCAGCTTAGGTAGAGGACAACAAGAGACCCAGTACTTC. The whole variable domain, remainder taken from reference TRBV11-3 and TRBJ2-5, is EAGVVQSPRYKIIEKKQPVAFWCNPISGHNTLYWYLQNLGQGPELLIRYENEEAVDDSQLPKDRFSAERLKGVDSTLKIQPAELGDSAVYLCASSLGRGQQETQYFGPGTRLLVL.

The chain is built from TRBV11-3 and TRBJ2-1, with TRBD1 matching 9 bases. With 6 bases clipped from V and 2 bases from J, the junction kept 5 bases outside the gene matches. The CDR3 length is 15 residues. Germline CDR1 reads SGHNT; CDR2 reads YENEEA. Written as DNA, the CDR3 is TGTGCCAGCAGTCAAGGACAGGGGACCTACAATGAGCAGTTCTTC. This gives the protein CASSQGQGTYNEQFF. The variable domain in full, completed from reference TRBV11-3 and TRBJ2-1, reads EAGVVQSPRYKIIEKKQPVAFWCNPISGHNTLYWYLQNLGQGPELLIRYENEEAVDDSQLPKDRFSAERLKGVDSTLKIQPAELGDSAVYLCASSQGQGTYNEQFFGPGTRLTVL.

The chain is built from TRBV6-1 and TRBJ2-7; 12 positions agree with TRBD2. J lost 4 bases, V lost 1 base, and 17 bases had no gene match. CDR3 length: 20 amino acids. CDR1 is MNHNS, CDR2 SASEGT, per germline. CDR3 amino acids: CASSEGFGTSGYINWYEQYF. CDR3 bases: TGTGCCAGCAGTGAAGGTTTCGGGACTAGCGGGTACATCAACTGGTACGAGCAGTACTTC.

This chain links TRBV24-1 with TRBJ2-3, with 9 bases fitting TRBD2. The junction had 10 bases not matched to a gene; V was cut back by 3 bases and J by 4 bases. The germline gives CDR1 KGHDR, CDR2 SFDVKD. This CDR3 is 17 amino acids long. The CDR3 DNA sequence: TGTGCCACCAGTGATATGGGTAGCGGGAGTATCGCAGATACGCAGTATTTT. It specifies CATSDMGSGSIADTQYF.

This chain links TRBV4-1 with TRBJ1-2; TRBD1 might be the D (6 bases). V lost 1 base, J lost 2 bases, and 14 bases lay in between. The germline gives CDR1 MGHRA, CDR2 YSYEKL. This CDR3 has 16 residues. The CDR3 region has the DNA TGCGCCAGCAGCCAAGCGGACAGAGTAGCGAACTATGGCTACACCTTC. It yields the protein CASSQADRVANYGYTF.

A single count supports this clone. The chain recombines TRBV6-4 with TRBJ2-3, with 12 bases lining up with TRBD2. CDR1 and CDR2 (germline): MRHNA, SNTAGT. This CDR3 region has 13 residues. V shed 3 bases, J shed 9 bases, and the junction held 1 base outside the gene matches. The CDR3 here is CASSEGLAGTQYF. The CDR3 nucleotides are TGTGCCAGCAGTGAAGGACTAGCGGGGACGCAGTATTTT.

The rearrangement joins TRBV4-3 to TRBJ2-1; 10 positions match TRBD2. The germline V gene encodes CDR1 LGHNA and CDR2 YSLEER. CDR3 length: 16 residues. With V trimmed by 0 bases and J by 3 bases, 2 bases remained unmatched. The DNA for the CDR3 is TGCGCCAGCAGCCAAGAAGCTAGCGGGGGCTACAATGAGCAGTTCTTC. Translating it yields CASSQEASGGYNEQFF.

This clone occurred a few times. This sequence joins TRBV7-9 and TRBJ1-4, with a possible D match to TRBD1 (5 bases). Per germline, CDR1 SEHNR and CDR2 FQNEAQ (reference sequence). Deletions cut 5 bases from V and 0 bases from J, with 10 bases between. This CDR3 comprises 15 residues. The DNA of the CDR3 is TGTGCCAGCAGCAGGGACGGGACAACTAATGAAAAACTGTTTTTT. This sequence encodes CASSRDGTTNEKLFF.

The chain couples TRBV18 to TRBJ1-3; D is perhaps TRBD1 (5 bases). Germline lookup yields CDR1 KGHSH and CDR2 LQKENI. V lost 4 bases and J lost 0, with 16 bases in between. The CDR3 has 17 residues. The CDR3 DNA reads TGTGCCAGCTCACTTAAAACAGGCGCCGGCTCTGGAAACACCATATATTTT. Its protein product is CASSLKTGAGSGNTIYF.

The V and J genes are TRBV4-1 and TRBJ1-5, with 10 bases that match TRBD1. The CDR3 has 15 residues. The germline V gene has CDR1 MGHRA and CDR2 YSYEKL. Trimming at V came to 4 bases and at J to 3 bases, leaving 3 bases not matched to a gene. CDR3 nucleotides: TGCGCCAGCAGCCCGGGACAGGGGCCCAATCAGCCCCAGCATTTT. It yields the protein CASSPGQGPNQPQHF.

The chain joins TRBV5-4 to TRBJ1-1, with D perhaps TRBD1 (6 bases). Trimming left V 1 base short and J 5 bases short, with 9 bases between. Germline loops: CDR1 SGHNT, CDR2 YYREEE (reference sequence). This CDR3 is built from 13 residues. The CDR3 DNA sequence: TGTGCCAGCAGCTTGAAAGGGGGAACTGAAGCTTTCTTT. This encodes CASSLKGGTEAFF.

CDR3 amino acids: CASSQVANTEAFF. The CDR3 DNA reads TGTGCCAGCAGCCAAGTGGCGAACACTGAAGCTTTCTTT. This sequence joins TRBV3-1 (or the pseudogene TRBV3-2) and TRBJ1-1; no clear D gene. Trimming cost V 1 base and J 1 base, with 4 bases left between them. The germline V gene has CDR1 LGHDT and CDR2 YNNKEL (reference sequence). This CDR3 is 13 amino acids long.

The rearrangement links TRBV19 to TRBJ2-1, with 15 bases matching TRBD2. Germline CDR1 reads LNHDA; CDR2 reads SQIVND (reference sequence). The CDR3 sequence is 18 residues long. The trim removed 2 bases at V and 7 bases at J, leaving 9 bases unmatched. CDR3 amino acids: CASSIRTSGRALENEQFF. Written as DNA, the CDR3 is TGTGCCAGTAGTATACGGACTAGCGGGAGGGCCCTCGAGAATGAGCAGTTCTTC. Full variable domain (remainder filled in from reference TRBV19 and TRBJ2-1): DGGITQSPKYLFRKEGQNVTLSCEQNLNHDAMYWYRQDPGQGLRLIYYSQIVNDFQKGDIAEGYSVSREKKESFPLTVTSAQKNPTAFYLCASSIRTSGRALENEQFFGPGTRLTVL.

The chain joins TRBV19 to TRBJ2-7; perhaps TRBD2 as D (6 bases). The germline CDR1 and CDR2 sequences are LNHDA and SQIVND (reference sequence). V lost 3 bases, J lost 3 bases, and 12 bases lay in between. The CDR3 has 14 amino acids. Here the CDR3 DNA reads TGTGCCAGTAGTATGGGGACTGCCAACTACGAGCAGTACTTC. Translating gives CASSMGTANYEQYF.

This chain links TRBV28 with TRBJ1-2, with D possibly matching TRBD1 (6 bases). The CDR3 runs 13 residues. The V and J ends lost 1 base and 7 bases respectively, with 10 bases between them. Germline V lookup: CDR1 MDHEN, CDR2 SYDVKM. CDR3 protein: CASSLSGDLGYTF. The DNA for the CDR3 is TGTGCCAGCAGTTTATCAGGGGATCTTGGCTACACCTTC.

The chain carries TRBV4-1 and TRBJ2-1, with TRBD2 identical over 7 bases. The CDR3 runs to 18 residues. The germline gives CDR1 MGHRA, CDR2 YSYEKL. The V segment lost 11 bases and the J segment 3 bases; nucleotides outside the gene matches: 22. CDR3 nucleotides: TGCGCCCGCGGTGGGGGGGGGTTGGTGGGAGACTTCTACAATGAGCAGTTCTTC. Translation gives CARGGGGLVGDFYNEQFF.

V usage is TRBV5-1 and J usage is TRBJ2-1; TRBD2 matches at 12 bases. The CDR3 runs to 15 residues. CDR1 is SGHRS and CDR2 is YFSETQ in the germline V gene. V lost 4 bases, J lost 5 bases, and 4 bases stayed unmatched. In DNA, the CDR3 is TGCGCCAGCAGCGTTAGACTAGCGGGGGACAATGAGCAGTTCTTC. The encoded protein is CASSVRLAGDNEQFF. Filled out from reference TRBV5-1 and TRBJ2-1, the complete variable domain reads KAGVTQTPRYLIKTRGQQVTLSCSPISGHRSVSWYQQTPGQGLQFLFEYFSETQRNKGNFPGRFSGRQFSNSRSEMNVSTLELGDSALYLCASSVRLAGDNEQFFGPGTRLTVL.

The V and J genes are TRBV3-1 (or the pseudogene TRBV3-2) and TRBJ1-2, with 8 bases matching TRBD1. Germline V gene sequence: CDR1 LGHDT, CDR2 YNNKEL (reference sequence). V lost 0 bases and J lost 2; bases outside the gene matches: 5. The CDR3 contains 16 residues. Written as DNA, the CDR3 is TGTGCCAGCAGCCAAGACTATGACAGGGGCAACTATGGCTACACCTTC. As protein: CASSQDYDRGNYGYTF.

This clone was detected only once. The rearrangement joins TRBV10-2 to TRBJ1-1; TRBD1 is a possible D gene (5 bases). V lost 0 bases, J lost 3 bases, and 8 bases lay in between. CDR3 length: 14 amino acids. Germline loops: CDR1 WSHSY, CDR2 SAAADI. CDR3 coding DNA: TGCGCCAGCAGTGAGTCGGGCAGGGACACTGAAGCTTTCTTT. As protein: CASSESGRDTEAFF.

The chain has TRBV15 and TRBJ2-3; TRBD1 aligns across 7 bases. Looked up from germline, CDR1 is LNHNV and CDR2 is YYDKDF (reference sequence). This CDR3 has 13 amino acids. Trimming at V came to 6 bases and at J to 6 bases, leaving 6 bases not matched to a gene. CDR3 sequence reads: CATRVQGTDTQYF. The CDR3 nucleotides are TGTGCCACCAGGGTACAGGGGACGGATACGCAGTATTTT.

This clone was detected only once. J is TRBJ2-7 and V is TRBV20-1, with 8 bases lining up with TRBD2. Germline-derived CDR1 and CDR2 are DFQATT and SNEGSKA (reference sequence). V trimming: 7 bases; J trimming: 5 bases; junction bases outside the gene matches: 4. This CDR3 has 11 amino acids. The CDR3 bases are TGCAGTGTGGCTAGCGGGCACGAGCAGTACTTC. Its translation: CSVASGHEQYF.

CDR3 sequence reads: CASSIDDTGNEQFF. The CDR3 DNA reads TGTGCCAGTAGTATAGACGATACCGGGAATGAGCAGTTCTTC. V usage is TRBV19 and J usage is TRBJ2-1, with D unresolved. CDR3 length: 14 residues. V lost 0 bases to trimming and J lost 7 bases, with 10 bases between them. Germline CDR1 reads LNHDA; CDR2 reads SQIVND (reference sequence).

V is TRBV14 and J is TRBJ2-7; unclear D gene. Germline V gene lookup returns CDR1 SGHDN and CDR2 FVKESK. This CDR3 comprises 15 residues. V lost 4 bases, J lost 4 bases, and 17 bases lay in between. Here the CDR3 reads CASSPFLVEWYEQYF. CDR3 DNA: TGTGCCAGCAGCCCCTTTCTGGTAGAGTGGTACGAGCAGTACTTC.

This clone has just a few counts. The chain recombines TRBV5-1 with TRBJ1-5; D not resolved. There are 12 residues in the CDR3. Germline CDR1 and CDR2: SGHRS and YFSETQ. V was shortened by 1 base and J by 7 bases, with 6 bases between the two germline ends. The CDR3 loop reads CASSLNGQPQHF. The CDR3 nucleotides are TGCGCCAGCAGCTTGAACGGGCAGCCCCAGCATTTT.

About this clone itself: At one of its ends the junction is not consistent with the germline gene, which may arise from a read error. The chain uses TRBV18 and TRBJ2-7; tentative D call: TRBD2 (6 bases). This CDR3 contains 13 residues. Germline V gene sequence: CDR1 KGHSH, CDR2 LQKENI. The CDR3 DNA follows: TGTGCCAGCTCGCCTGGGACTTCCTTCGAGCAGTACTTC. Translating it yields CASSPGTSFEQYF.

The gene calls are TRBV10-3 and TRBJ2-3; 12 positions match TRBD2. Germline lookup yields CDR1 ENHRY and CDR2 SYGVKD. Germline trimming cut 7 bases from V and 2 bases from J; bases unmatched to any gene: 4. The CDR3 runs to 15 residues. CDR3 residues: CAITRTSGATDTQYF. CDR3 nucleotide sequence: TGTGCCATCACCCGGACTAGCGGGGCCACAGATACGCAGTATTTT.

The chain joins TRBV3-1 (or the pseudogene TRBV3-2) to TRBJ1-4; tentatively, D is TRBD1 (5 bases). V was cut by 6 bases and J by 4 bases, with 12 bases left in between. The CDR3 consists of 14 residues. Per germline, CDR1 LGHDT and CDR2 YNNKEL (reference sequence). CDR3 loop: CASRAGPINEKLFF. The CDR3 DNA reads as TGTGCCAGCAGGGCAGGGCCGATTAATGAAAAACTGTTTTTT.

This chain links TRBV2 with TRBJ2-3; 11 positions match TRBD1. This CDR3 has 13 amino acids. Germline assignment: CDR1 SNHLY and CDR2 FYNNEI. V dropped 6 bases and J dropped 5; count of bases not matched to a gene: 1. The CDR3 coding sequence is TGTGCCAGCAGCGGGACAGGGGGAGATACGCAGTATTTT. This encodes CASSGTGGDTQYF.